The clone carrying this TCR beta chain has only one observation. Method: immunoSEQ multiplex PCR; TCRdb's copy keeps in-frame clones and lacks some. The sample includes tens of thousands of clones, more than 70% of them seen just once. The data are from a study of blood T cell repertoires in COVID-19. Study as a whole: The analysed material was cDNA or gDNA that came from T cells, B-cell-depleted T cells, or PBMCs.

Sequencing was done on a sample of peripheral blood. The source of this sequence is a woman at least 80 years old with acute or convalescent COVID-19.

The CDR3: CASSSLARGPNTGELFF. CDR3 nucleotide sequence: TGTGCCAGCAGCTCATTAGCTAGGGGCCCGAACACCGGGGAGCTGTTTTTT. The genes are TRBV7-9 and TRBJ2-2; maybe TRBD1 (5 bases). There are 17 residues in the CDR3. Looked up from germline, CDR1 is SEHNR and CDR2 is FQNEAQ (reference sequence). V shed 4 bases and J shed 0 bases, with 15 bases lying between them.